This is a list of T cell receptor beta chains from one sample in a study of identical twins. In TCRdb, the 5' RACE reads were re-called with MiXCR into one record per CDR3 protein. This table has hundreds of thousands of distinct CDR3 sequences, 8.5% to 9.5% appearing once. The same data also contributed to another study, on yellow fever vaccine responses in identical twins.

The material sequenced was PBMCs. The receptors come from a woman aged 18-35 years in good health. Each CDR3 is given with its conserved first and last residue. Each record gives: clone size, J gene, D gene, V gene, CDR3 protein, CDR3 DNA. D genes are given only for firm matches. Some rows mark clone size as missing; the rest say once, few, many or name a class of expanded clone.

clone size: few; J gene: TRBJ2-3; D gene: TRBD2; V gene: TRBV7-8; CDR3 protein: CASSLAPASGGSDTQYF; CDR3 DNA: TGTGCCAGCAGCTTAGCTCCGGCTAGCGGGGGCTCAGATACGCAGTATTTT
clone size: few; J gene: TRBJ2-3; D gene: -; V gene: TRBV29-1; CDR3 protein: CSVALTVTDTQYF; CDR3 DNA: TGCAGCGTTGCCCTTACAGTCACAGATACGCAGTATTTT
clone size: -; J gene: TRBJ2-7; D gene: -; V gene: TRBV15; CDR3 protein: CVTSREVTSQGAYEQYF; CDR3 DNA: TGTGTCACCAGCAGAGAGGTAACCTCCCAGGGTGCTTACGAGCAGTACTTC
clone size: -; J gene: TRBJ1-4; D gene: TRBD1; V gene: TRBV10-3; CDR3 protein: CATYDRGTGATNEKLFF; CDR3 DNA: TGTGCCACCTACGACAGGGGGACCGGGGCAACTAATGAAAAACTGTTTTTT
clone size: few; J gene: TRBJ1-2; D gene: -; V gene: TRBV3-1; CDR3 protein: CASSQDLGSYGYTF; CDR3 DNA: TGTGCCAGCAGCCAAGATTTGGGTTCCTATGGCTACACCTTC
clone size: -; J gene: TRBJ2-1; D gene: -; V gene: TRBV9; CDR3 protein: CASSVLSGGTGNEQFF; CDR3 DNA: TGTGCCAGCAGCGTATTATCAGGAGGTACGGGGAATGAGCAGTTCTTC
clone size: -; J gene: TRBJ2-2; D gene: -; V gene: TRBV28; CDR3 protein: CASRVRFGSLVKNTGELFF; CDR3 DNA: TGTGCCAGCAGAGTAAGGTTTGGTAGCCTTGTCAAAAACACCGGGGAGCTGTTTTTT
clone size: -; J gene: TRBJ2-7; D gene: TRBD1; V gene: TRBV20-1; CDR3 protein: CSASQGTVSEQYF; CDR3 DNA: TGCAGTGCTAGCCAAGGGACAGTCAGCGAGCAGTACTTC
clone size: -; J gene: TRBJ1-6; D gene: -; V gene: TRBV11-2; CDR3 protein: CASNLGWDDSFNSPLHF; CDR3 DNA: TGTGCCAGCAACCTTGGCTGGGATGACAGTTTTAATTCACCCCTCCACTTT
clone size: many; J gene: TRBJ2-1; D gene: TRBD1; V gene: TRBV7-6; CDR3 protein: CASSLGGQGSYNEQFF; CDR3 DNA: TGTGCCAGCAGCTTAGGTGGACAGGGGTCCTACAATGAGCAGTTCTTC
clone size: few; J gene: TRBJ2-5; D gene: -; V gene: TRBV2; CDR3 protein: CASRFGETQYF; CDR3 DNA: TGTGCCAGCCGGTTCGGTGAGACCCAGTACTTC
clone size: many; J gene: TRBJ2-1; D gene: TRBD2; V gene: TRBV2; CDR3 protein: CASRAGDEQFF; CDR3 DNA: TGTGCCAGCAGGGCGGGGGATGAGCAGTTCTTC
clone size: few; J gene: TRBJ2-1; D gene: -; V gene: TRBV14; CDR3 protein: CASRNQTGPYNEQFF; CDR3 DNA: TGTGCCAGCAGAAACCAGACAGGACCATACAATGAGCAGTTCTTC
clone size: many; J gene: TRBJ1-1; D gene: -; V gene: TRBV7-9; CDR3 protein: CASRQDSEAFF; CDR3 DNA: TGTGCCAGCAGACAAGACAGTGAAGCTTTCTTT
clone size: many; J gene: TRBJ2-1; D gene: -; V gene: TRBV7-2; CDR3 protein: CASNYPPGNEQFF; CDR3 DNA: TGTGCCAGCAACTACCCGCCGGGTAATGAGCAGTTCTTC
clone size: many; J gene: TRBJ2-7; D gene: -; V gene: TRBV20-1; CDR3 protein: CSARVTGSYEQYF; CDR3 DNA: TGCAGTGCTAGGGTGACCGGCTCCTACGAGCAGTACTTC
clone size: -; J gene: TRBJ2-2; D gene: -; V gene: TRBV29-1; CDR3 protein: CSVAGRSPGELFF; CDR3 DNA: TGCAGCGTTGCCGGGCGTAGTCCCGGGGAGCTGTTTTTT
clone size: few; J gene: TRBJ2-2; D gene: TRBD2; V gene: TRBV10-3; CDR3 protein: CAIAITGGGELFF; CDR3 DNA: TGTGCCATCGCGATTACGGGGGGCGGGGAGCTGTTTTTT
clone size: -; J gene: TRBJ2-5; D gene: TRBD2; V gene: TRBV10-3; CDR3 protein: CAISEMGLEETQYF; CDR3 DNA: TGTGCCATCAGTGAAATGGGACTAGAGGAGACCCAGTACTTC
clone size: -; J gene: TRBJ2-3; D gene: TRBD2; V gene: TRBV29-1; CDR3 protein: CSLLSGGRTDTQYF; CDR3 DNA: TGCAGCTTACTAAGCGGGGGACGCACAGATACGCAGTATTTT
clone size: many; J gene: TRBJ2-6; D gene: -; V gene: TRBV12-3/TRBV12-4; CDR3 protein: CASSLEAGTVSNVLTF; CDR3 DNA: TGTGCCAGCAGTTTAGAGGCCGGGACGGTGTCCAACGTCCTGACTTTC
clone size: -; J gene: TRBJ2-1; D gene: -; V gene: TRBV7-2; CDR3 protein: CASSLVPGYEQFF; CDR3 DNA: TGTGCCAGCAGCTTAGTCCCGGGATATGAGCAGTTCTTC
clone size: few; J gene: TRBJ2-7; D gene: -; V gene: TRBV19; CDR3 protein: CASSIFTGGVYEQYF; CDR3 DNA: TGTGCCAGTAGTATATTTACAGGTGGTGTGTACGAGCAGTACTTC
clone size: few; J gene: TRBJ2-1; D gene: -; V gene: TRBV24-1; CDR3 protein: CATSGSSRGRNNEQFF; CDR3 DNA: TGTGCCACCAGTGGGTCTAGTCGTGGGCGGAACAATGAGCAGTTCTTC
clone size: few; J gene: TRBJ1-5; D gene: -; V gene: TRBV7-8; CDR3 protein: CASSLGKRDQPQHF; CDR3 DNA: TGTGCCAGCAGCTTAGGGAAAAGAGATCAGCCCCAGCATTTT
clone size: many; J gene: TRBJ2-3; D gene: -; V gene: TRBV9; CDR3 protein: CASSVATRGYTDTQYF; CDR3 DNA: TGTGCCAGCAGCGTAGCTACGAGGGGCTACACAGATACGCAGTATTTT
clone size: many; J gene: TRBJ2-2; D gene: -; V gene: TRBV15; CDR3 protein: CATSRERGVTGELFF; CDR3 DNA: TGTGCCACCAGCAGAGAAAGGGGAGTCACCGGGGAGCTGTTTTTT
clone size: -; J gene: TRBJ1-1; D gene: -; V gene: TRBV20-1; CDR3 protein: CSARVRGAGTEAFF; CDR3 DNA: TGCAGTGCTAGAGTTCGGGGGGCGGGTACTGAAGCTTTCTTT
clone size: -; J gene: TRBJ2-3; D gene: TRBD1; V gene: TRBV11-2; CDR3 protein: CASSLGGGSLDTQYF; CDR3 DNA: TGTGCCAGCAGCTTAGGAGGGGGCTCATTAGATACGCAGTATTTT
clone size: few; J gene: TRBJ2-6; D gene: -; V gene: TRBV6-1; CDR3 protein: CASSDSSSGANVLTF; CDR3 DNA: TGTGCCAGCAGTGACAGTTCCTCTGGGGCCAACGTCCTGACTTTC
clone size: few; J gene: TRBJ1-2; D gene: -; V gene: TRBV28; CDR3 protein: CASFSGVYGYTF; CDR3 DNA: TGTGCCAGCTTTTCAGGGGTCTATGGCTACACCTTC
clone size: -; J gene: TRBJ2-6; D gene: -; V gene: TRBV20-1; CDR3 protein: CSARPYLLEGGGGANVLTF; CDR3 DNA: TGCAGTGCTAGACCCTACCTCTTGGAGGGAGGGGGCGGGGCCAACGTCCTGACTTTC
clone size: many; J gene: TRBJ2-3; D gene: TRBD2; V gene: TRBV25-1; CDR3 protein: CASSPGLAEGTSTDTQYF; CDR3 DNA: TGTGCCAGCAGCCCGGGACTAGCGGAGGGAACGAGCACAGATACGCAGTATTTT
clone size: -; J gene: TRBJ1-2; D gene: -; V gene: TRBV5-1; CDR3 protein: CASSPTATAYGYTF; CDR3 DNA: TGCGCCAGCAGCCCTACTGCGACAGCCTATGGCTACACCTTC
clone size: many; J gene: TRBJ2-7; D gene: -; V gene: TRBV3-1; CDR3 protein: CASSPSLDGRQYF; CDR3 DNA: TGTGCCAGCAGCCCCTCACTGGACGGTCGGCAGTACTTC